This is a list of T cell receptor beta chains from one sample in a study of human T cells and chemical hapten exposure. TCRdb redid the calling of the RACE reads with MiXCR, one entry per CDR3 protein. The data show 50,000 to 75,000 distinct CDR3 sequences, about 10% seen once. The starting material was whole blood, obtained in connection with sensitization to the hapten diphenylcyclopropenone (DPC). The source is a woman in her twenties or thirties with alopecia areata. Some clones in this sample may be carry-over from other donors' samples. Each CDR3 is given with its conserved first and last residue. A D gene is named only where the DNA matches it firmly. Clone size is shown for a subset of rows, as once, few, many or a class of expanded clone.

V gene	J gene	clone size	CDR3 length	D gene	CDR3 protein	CDR3 DNA
TRBV18	TRBJ1-4	.	13	.	CASSPPAAEKLFF	TGTGCCAGCTCACCACCGGCTGCGGAAAAACTGTTTTTT
TRBV7-9	TRBJ1-4	many	13	.	CASSPGVNEKLFF	TGTGCCAGCAGCCCAGGGGTCAATGAAAAACTGTTTTTT
TRBV7-3	TRBJ2-3	many	14	.	CASSLTWSTDTQYF	TGTGCCAGCAGCTTAACGTGGAGCACAGATACGCAGTATTTT
TRBV27	TRBJ1-1	.	13	TRBD1	CASSLDRAGEAFF	TGTGCCAGCAGTCTCGACAGGGCGGGGGAGGCTTTCTTT
TRBV20-1	TRBJ2-1	.	12	.	CSAKSGYNEQFF	TGCAGTGCGAAAAGCGGCTACAATGAGCAGTTCTTC
TRBV10-3	TRBJ1-2	few	13	TRBD1	CAISEDRVSGYTF	TGTGCCATCAGTGAAGACAGGGTCTCTGGCTACACCTTC
TRBV25-1	TRBJ2-5	.	15	TRBD1	CASSPPGTGTETQYF	TGTGCCAGCAGTCCTCCCGGGACAGGGACAGAGACCCAGTACTTC
TRBV5-1	TRBJ2-2	.	15	TRBD2	CASSFQPSGAPELFF	TGCGCCAGCAGCTTTCAGCCTAGCGGGGCACCTGAGCTGTTTTTT
TRBV2	TRBJ1-6	.	13	.	CASSEDPRRALHF	TGTGCCAGCAGTGAGGATCCAAGGAGGGCCCTCCACTTT
TRBV27	TRBJ1-4	many	15	.	CASQPVGRGNEKLFF	TGTGCCAGTCAACCAGTGGGACGGGGAAATGAAAAACTGTTTTTT
TRBV2	TRBJ2-5	.	13	.	CASSVMRQETQYF	TGTGCCAGCAGTGTAATGAGGCAAGAGACCCAGTACTTC
TRBV7-2	TRBJ2-3	.	14	TRBD1	CASRDRGGTDTQYF	TGTGCCAGCCGAGACAGGGGCGGGACAGATACGCAGTATTTT
TRBV12-3/TRBV12-4	TRBJ1-4	.	12	.	CASSFVGEKLFF	TGTGCCAGCAGTTTTGTCGGAGAAAAACTGTTTTTT
TRBV6-5	TRBJ2-1	many	14	.	CASSTPAPTNEQFF	TGTGCCAGCAGTACCCCTGCACCGACCAATGAGCAGTTCTTC
TRBV28	TRBJ2-1	many	13	TRBD1	CASSLGDSNEQFF	TGTGCCAGCAGTTTGGGGGACAGCAATGAGCAGTTCTTC
TRBV20-1	TRBJ2-2	few	15	.	CSARHWRGGTGELFF	TGCAGTGCTAGGCACTGGCGGGGTGGTACCGGGGAGCTGTTTTTT
TRBV4-3	TRBJ1-6	medium-sized	16	.	CASSQDGQAYNSPLHF	TGCGCCAGCAGCCAAGATGGGCAGGCCTATAATTCACCCCTCCACTTT
TRBV4-2	TRBJ2-1	.	14	.	CASSQDKGLNEQFF	TGTGCCAGCAGCCAAGATAAGGGACTCAATGAGCAGTTCTTC
TRBV7-9	TRBJ2-2	.	15	.	CACSLKSNPKGELFF	TGTGCCTGCAGCCTGAAGTCCAACCCGAAGGGGGAGCTGTTTTTT
TRBV7-9	TRBJ2-5	few	15	TRBD2	CASSALAGGRETQYF	TGTGCCAGCAGCGCCCTAGCGGGGGGGCGGGAGACCCAGTACTTC
TRBV7-9	TRBJ2-5	few	17	TRBD1	CASSSDRGHRGAETQYF	TGTGCCAGCAGCTCAGACAGGGGGCACAGAGGTGCAGAGACCCAGTACTTC
TRBV6-5	TRBJ2-7	.	14	.	CASSYSPGPYEQYF	TGTGCCAGCAGTTACTCGCCAGGGCCCTACGAGCAGTACTTC
TRBV12-3/TRBV12-4	TRBJ1-5	many	15	.	CASSLGSDSNQPQHF	TGTGCCAGCAGTTTGGGGTCAGATAGCAATCAGCCCCAGCATTTT
TRBV28	TRBJ1-1	many	15	.	CASSFVGLSNTEAFF	TGTGCCAGCAGTTTTGTAGGCCTTTCGAACACTGAAGCTTTCTTT
TRBV7-3	TRBJ2-1	.	17	TRBD2	CASSPTAASGTYNEQFF	TGTGCCAGCAGCCCCACCGCGGCTAGCGGAACCTACAATGAGCAGTTCTTC
TRBV7-2	TRBJ2-7	.	15	TRBD2	CASSLTSGDPYEQYF	TGTGCCAGCAGCTTAACTAGCGGGGATCCCTACGAGCAGTACTTC